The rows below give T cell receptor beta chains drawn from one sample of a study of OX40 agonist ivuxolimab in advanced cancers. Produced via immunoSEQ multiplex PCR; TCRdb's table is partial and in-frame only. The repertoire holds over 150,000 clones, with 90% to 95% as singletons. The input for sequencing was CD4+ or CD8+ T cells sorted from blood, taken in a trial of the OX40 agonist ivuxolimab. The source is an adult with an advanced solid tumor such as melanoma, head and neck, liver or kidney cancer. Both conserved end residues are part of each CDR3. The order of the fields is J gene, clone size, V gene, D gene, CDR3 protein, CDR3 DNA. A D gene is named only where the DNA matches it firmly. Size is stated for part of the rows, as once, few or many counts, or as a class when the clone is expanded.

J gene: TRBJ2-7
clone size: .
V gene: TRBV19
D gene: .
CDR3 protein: CASSMEGSSYEQYF
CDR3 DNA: TGTGCCAGTAGTATGGAGGGCAGCTCCTACGAGCAGTACTTC

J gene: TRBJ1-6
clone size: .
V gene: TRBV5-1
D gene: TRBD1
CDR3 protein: CASSLLAGAGGDSPLHF
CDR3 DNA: TGCGCCAGCAGCTTATTAGCCGGGGCAGGGGGAGACTCACCCCTCCACTTT

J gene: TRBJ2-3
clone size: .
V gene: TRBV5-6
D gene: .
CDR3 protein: CASSLADTQYF
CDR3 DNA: TGTGCCAGCAGCTTGGCAGATACGCAGTATTTT

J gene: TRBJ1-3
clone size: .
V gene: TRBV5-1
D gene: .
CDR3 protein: CASSLGVGGNTIYF
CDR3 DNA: TGCGCCAGCAGCTTGGGGGTCGGTGGAAACACCATATATTTT

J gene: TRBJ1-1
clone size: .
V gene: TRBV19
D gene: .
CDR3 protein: CASSIADGRLNTEAFF
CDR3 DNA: TGTGCCAGTAGTATAGCCGACGGACGGCTAAACACTGAAGCTTTCTTT

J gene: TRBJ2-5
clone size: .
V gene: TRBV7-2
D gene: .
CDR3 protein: CASSLVFQETQYF
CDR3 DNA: TGTGCCAGCAGCTTAGTTTTCCAAGAGACCCAGTACTTC

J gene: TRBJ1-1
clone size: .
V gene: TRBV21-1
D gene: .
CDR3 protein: CASSKEGTEERFF
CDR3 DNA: TGTGCCAGCAGCAAGGAAGGAACCGAAGAGAGGTTCTTT

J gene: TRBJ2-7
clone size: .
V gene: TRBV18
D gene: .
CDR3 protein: CASSPPSVFSYEQYF
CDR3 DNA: TGTGCCAGCTCACCACCGTCAGTATTCTCCTACGAGCAGTACTTC

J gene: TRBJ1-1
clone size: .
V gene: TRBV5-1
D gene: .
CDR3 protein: CASSSAEGAEAFF
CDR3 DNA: TGCGCCAGCAGCTCCGCCGAGGGCGCTGAAGCTTTCTTT

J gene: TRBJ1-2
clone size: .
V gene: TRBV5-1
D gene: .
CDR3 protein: CASSTGVGGHRPSFGYTF
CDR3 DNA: TGCGCCAGCAGCACCGGTGTGGGGGGGCACCGTCCTAGTTTTGGCTACACCTTC

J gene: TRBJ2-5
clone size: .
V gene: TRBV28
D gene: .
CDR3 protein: CASSTRRYQETQYF
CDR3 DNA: TGTGCCAGCAGTACCCGCCGGTACCAAGAGACCCAGTACTTC

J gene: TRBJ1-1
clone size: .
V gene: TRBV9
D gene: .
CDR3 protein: CASSPQTGNTEAFF
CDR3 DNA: TGTGCCAGCAGCCCCCAGACGGGGAACACTGAAGCTTTCTTT

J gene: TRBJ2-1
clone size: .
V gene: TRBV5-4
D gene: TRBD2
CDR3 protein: CASSLLRLAGDDEQFF
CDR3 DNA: TGTGCCAGCAGCTTACTAAGACTAGCGGGAGACGATGAGCAGTTCTTC

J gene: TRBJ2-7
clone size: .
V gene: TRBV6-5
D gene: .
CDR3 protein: CASSYGGGAVEQYF
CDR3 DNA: TGTGCCAGCAGTTACGGGGGGGGCGCGGTCGAGCAGTACTTC

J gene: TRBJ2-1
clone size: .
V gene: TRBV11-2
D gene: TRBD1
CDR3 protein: CASTKRGRNEQFF
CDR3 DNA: TGTGCCAGCACCAAGAGGGGGCGCAATGAGCAGTTCTTC

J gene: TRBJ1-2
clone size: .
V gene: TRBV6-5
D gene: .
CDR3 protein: CASTNGADNYGYTF
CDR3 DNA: TGTGCCAGCACTAACGGGGCAGATAACTATGGCTACACCTTC

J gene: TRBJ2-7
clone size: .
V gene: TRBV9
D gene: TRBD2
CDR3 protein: CASSVRGEGYEQYF
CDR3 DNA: TGTGCCAGCAGCGTTCGCGGGGAGGGGTACGAGCAGTACTTC

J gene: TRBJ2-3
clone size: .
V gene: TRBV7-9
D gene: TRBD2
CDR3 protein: CASSDGLAGADTQYF
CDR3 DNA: TGTGCCAGCAGCGATGGACTAGCGGGGGCAGATACGCAGTATTTT

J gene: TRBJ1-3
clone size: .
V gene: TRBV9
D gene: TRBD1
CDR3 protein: CASSGGQDSGNTIYF
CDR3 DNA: TGTGCCAGCAGCGGCGGACAGGACTCTGGAAACACCATATATTTT

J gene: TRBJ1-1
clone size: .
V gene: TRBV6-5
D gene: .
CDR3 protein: CASSEVRGAEAFF
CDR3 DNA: TGTGCCAGCAGTGAGGTGAGGGGGGCTGAAGCTTTCTTT

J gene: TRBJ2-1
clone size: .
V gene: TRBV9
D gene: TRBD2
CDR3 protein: CASSPSGGSHNEQFF
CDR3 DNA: TGTGCCAGCAGCCCCTCCGGCGGGAGCCACAATGAGCAGTTCTTC

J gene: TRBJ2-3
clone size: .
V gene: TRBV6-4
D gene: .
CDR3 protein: CASSDGAGSPDTQYF
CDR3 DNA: TGTGCCAGCAGTGACGGGGCGGGCAGTCCAGATACGCAGTATTTT

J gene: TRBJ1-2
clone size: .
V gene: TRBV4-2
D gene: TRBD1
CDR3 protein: CASSQAPGTGRGYTF
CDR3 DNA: TGTGCCAGCAGCCAAGCTCCCGGGACAGGGAGAGGCTACACCTTC

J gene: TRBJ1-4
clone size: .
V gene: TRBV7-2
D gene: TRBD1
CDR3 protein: CASSLGVGGGEKLFF
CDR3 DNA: TGTGCCAGCAGCTTAGGGGTAGGGGGCGGTGAAAAACTGTTTTTT

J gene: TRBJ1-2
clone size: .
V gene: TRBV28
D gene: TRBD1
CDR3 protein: CASSLPERDRVKGYTF
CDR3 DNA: TGTGCCAGCAGTCTCCCCGAGCGCGACAGGGTAAAGGGCTACACCTTC

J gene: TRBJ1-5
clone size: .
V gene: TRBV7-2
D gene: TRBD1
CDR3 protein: CASSWDRASWQPQHF
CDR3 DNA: TGTGCCAGCAGTTGGGACAGGGCTTCTTGGCAGCCCCAGCATTTT

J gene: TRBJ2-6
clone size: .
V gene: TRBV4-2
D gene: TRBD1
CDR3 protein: CASSQQTGAGANVLTF
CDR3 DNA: TGTGCCAGCAGCCAACAAACAGGGGCTGGGGCCAACGTCCTGACTTTC

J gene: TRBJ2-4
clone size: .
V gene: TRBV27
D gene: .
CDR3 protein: CASSSFSKLAKNIQYF
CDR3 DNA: TGTGCCAGCAGTTCTTTCAGTAAACTAGCCAAAAACATTCAGTACTTC

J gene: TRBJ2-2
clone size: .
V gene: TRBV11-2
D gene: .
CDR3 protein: CASSLRESGTGELFF
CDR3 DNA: TGTGCCAGCAGCTTGAGAGAGTCGGGGACCGGGGAGCTGTTTTTT

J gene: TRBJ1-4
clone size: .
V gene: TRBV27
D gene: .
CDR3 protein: CASTLKYRAPYGNEKLFF
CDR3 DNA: TGTGCCAGCACTTTAAAATACAGGGCGCCGTATGGTAATGAAAAACTGTTTTTT

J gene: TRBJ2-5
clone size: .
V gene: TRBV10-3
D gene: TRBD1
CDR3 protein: CAISREYDRGQETQYF
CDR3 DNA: TGTGCCATCAGCAGAGAGTATGACAGGGGACAAGAGACCCAGTACTTC

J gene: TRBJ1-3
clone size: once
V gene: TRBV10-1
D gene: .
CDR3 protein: CASSDGGPGNTIYF
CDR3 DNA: TGCGCCAGCAGTGACGGGGGCCCTGGAAACACCATATATTTT

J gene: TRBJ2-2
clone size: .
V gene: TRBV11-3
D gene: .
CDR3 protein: CASSLRQGVTGELFF
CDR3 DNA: TGTGCCAGCAGCTTAAGGCAGGGAGTGACCGGGGAGCTGTTTTTT

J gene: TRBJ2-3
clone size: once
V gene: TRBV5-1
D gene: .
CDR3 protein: CASSLGQSTDTQYF
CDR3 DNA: TGCGCCAGCAGCCTCGGACAGTCCACAGATACGCAGTATTTT

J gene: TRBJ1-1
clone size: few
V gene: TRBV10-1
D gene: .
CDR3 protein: CASSEWQGTEAFF
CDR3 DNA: TGCGCCAGCAGTGAGTGGCAGGGGACTGAAGCTTTCTTT

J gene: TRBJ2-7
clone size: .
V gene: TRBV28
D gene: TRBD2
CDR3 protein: CATTSGSYEQYF
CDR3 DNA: TGTGCCACAACTAGCGGCTCCTACGAGCAGTACTTC

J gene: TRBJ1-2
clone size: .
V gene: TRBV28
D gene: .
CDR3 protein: CASNSRDTRSPLKHTF
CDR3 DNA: TGTGCCAGCAATTCACGGGACACCAGGTCCCCCCTAAAGCACACCTTC

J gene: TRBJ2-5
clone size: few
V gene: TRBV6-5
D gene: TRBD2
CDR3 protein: CASRVLAGGRETQYF
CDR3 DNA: TGTGCCAGCAGGGTACTAGCGGGGGGCAGGGAGACCCAGTACTTC

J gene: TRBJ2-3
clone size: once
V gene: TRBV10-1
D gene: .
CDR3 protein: CASSSSRSTDTQYF
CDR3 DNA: TGCGCCAGCAGCTCCAGTAGGTCCACAGATACGCAGTATTTT

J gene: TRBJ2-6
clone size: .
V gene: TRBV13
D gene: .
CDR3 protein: CASSLQGANVLTF
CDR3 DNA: TGTGCCAGCAGCCTACAGGGAGCCAACGTCCTGACTTTC

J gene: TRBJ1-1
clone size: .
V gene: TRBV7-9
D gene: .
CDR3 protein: CASSLAQFFSREVNTEAFF
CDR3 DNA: TGTGCCAGCAGCTTAGCACAATTTTTTTCCAGGGAGGTGAACACTGAAGCTTTCTTT

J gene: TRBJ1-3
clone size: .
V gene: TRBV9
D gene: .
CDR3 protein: CASSAGDSGGNTIYF
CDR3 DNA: TGTGCCAGCAGCGCCGGGGACTCCGGTGGAAACACCATATATTTT

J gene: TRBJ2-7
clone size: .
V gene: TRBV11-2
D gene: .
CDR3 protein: CASSLVQGRVNEQYF
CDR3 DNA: TGTGCCAGCAGCTTAGTTCAGGGCCGCGTGAACGAGCAGTACTTC

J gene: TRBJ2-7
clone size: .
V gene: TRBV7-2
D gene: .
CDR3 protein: CASSLVGAGAGLSYEQYF
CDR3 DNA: TGTGCCAGCAGCTTAGTAGGGGCGGGGGCAGGATTATCCTACGAGCAGTACTTC

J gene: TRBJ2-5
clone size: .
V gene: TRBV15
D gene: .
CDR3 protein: CATSRGPGAEQETQYF
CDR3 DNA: TGTGCCACCAGCAGAGGGCCAGGTGCCGAACAAGAGACCCAGTACTTC

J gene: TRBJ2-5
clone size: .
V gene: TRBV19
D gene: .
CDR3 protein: CASGAWETQYF
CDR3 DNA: TGTGCCAGTGGGGCGTGGGAGACCCAGTACTTC

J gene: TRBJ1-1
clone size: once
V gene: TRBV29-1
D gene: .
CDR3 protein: CSVEGPGQGGMNTEAFF
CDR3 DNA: TGCAGCGTTGAAGGCCCCGGCCAGGGCGGGATGAACACTGAAGCTTTCTTT

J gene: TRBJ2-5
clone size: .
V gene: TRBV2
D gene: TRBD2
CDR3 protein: CASSDLLAGGPHF
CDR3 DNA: TGTGCCAGCAGTGATCTGCTAGCGGGAGGCCCCCACTTC

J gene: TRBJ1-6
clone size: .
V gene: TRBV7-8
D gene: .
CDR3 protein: CASTPRTWDSPLHF
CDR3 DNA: TGTGCCAGCACCCCACGGACCTGGGATTCACCCCTCCACTTT

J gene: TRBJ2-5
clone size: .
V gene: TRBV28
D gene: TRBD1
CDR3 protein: CATSTYRGVKTQYF
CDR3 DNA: TGTGCCACCAGTACATACAGGGGAGTAAAGACCCAGTACTTC

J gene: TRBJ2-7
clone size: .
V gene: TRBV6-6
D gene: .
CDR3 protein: CASTLSGYEQYF
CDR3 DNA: TGTGCCAGCACCCTATCCGGTTACGAGCAGTACTTC

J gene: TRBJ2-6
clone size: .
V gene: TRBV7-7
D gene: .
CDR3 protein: CASSAGAHSGANVLTF
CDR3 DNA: TGTGCCAGCAGCGCAGGGGCCCACTCTGGGGCCAACGTCCTGACTTTC

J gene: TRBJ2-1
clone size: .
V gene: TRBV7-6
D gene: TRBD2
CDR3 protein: CASSISGGGWNEQFF
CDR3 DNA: TGTGCCAGCAGCATTAGCGGGGGGGGTTGGAATGAGCAGTTCTTC